This TCR beta chain was identified during a study of cytomegalovirus exposure and HLA in healthy donors. The study's findings and limits: A later analysis showed TCR association rates differing by HLA locus, peaking at DRB1 and lowest at HLA-C.

The germline V gene has CDR1 MDHEN and CDR2 SYDVKM. J gave up 4 bases and V 6 bases, and 9 bases lay outside the gene matches. There are 15 residues in the CDR3. This clone was observed once. Antigen specificity is unknown. The PCR had 60 Vbeta and 13 Jbeta primers. The protocol was immunoSEQ multiplex PCR, while the TCRdb copy is restricted to in-frame clones and leaves out a portion. The repertoire holds tens of thousands of clones, approximately 72% seen once, with about a tenth in the top ten. The receptor comes from a woman aged 25 to 39 in good health and CMV-seronegative. The chain recombines TRBV28 with TRBJ1-3; TRBD1 aligns across 7 bases. The material sequenced was PBMCs. CDR3 loop: CASSLPTGRGNTIYF. As DNA, the CDR3 is TGTGCCAGCAGCTTACCGACAGGGCGAGGAAACACCATATATTTT.